The T cell receptor (beta chain) under discussion was sequenced for a study of T cell repertoires in cytomegalovirus infection. TCRdb re-derived calls from the reads in MiXCR, one entry per CDR3 protein. The sample lists 400,000 or so distinct CDR3 sequences; 15% to 20% were seen once. The source material was PBMCs. This TCR was recovered from a human donor in good health (CMV status not recorded). Some clones in this sample may be carry-over from other donors' samples.

The CDR3 reads CASSFSPNSPLHF. For the CDR3, the DNA is TGTGCCAGCAGCTTCTCCCCTAATTCACCCCTCCACTTT. V is TRBV7-9 and J is TRBJ1-6; D ambiguous. Deletions cut 3 bases from V and 6 bases from J, with 6 bases between. The CDR3 length is 13 residues. Germline CDR1 SEHNR, CDR2 FQNEAQ (reference sequence).